These 9 T cell receptor beta chains share one sample of origin, sequenced in a study of cytomegalovirus exposure and HLA in healthy donors. Vbeta (60) and Jbeta (13) primers were used in the PCR. Libraries were prepared by immunoSEQ multiplex PCR; TCRdb keeps only in-frame clonotypes and omits some of them. This sample yields some 170,000 clones, of which about four fifths are seen a single time; about 10% belongs to the top ten. The sequencing input was PBMCs. All receptors derive from a man aged 50 to 59 in good health and CMV-seropositive.

This clone was seen a single time. The rearrangement uses TRBV19 and TRBJ1-1; the D gene is possibly TRBD1 (5 bases). This CDR3 spans 14 amino acids. Germline lookup yields CDR1 LNHDA and CDR2 SQIVND (reference sequence). V lost 3 bases, J lost 6 bases, and 14 bases lay in between. In DNA, the CDR3 is TGTGCCAGTAGTATCCCAGGGAATGGCGCTGAAGCTTTCTTT. This gives the protein CASSIPGNGAEAFF. Combining the CDR3 with reference TRBV19 and TRBJ1-1 gives the whole variable domain DGGITQSPKYLFRKEGQNVTLSCEQNLNHDAMYWYRQDPGQGLRLIYYSQIVNDFQKGDIAEGYSVSREKKESFPLTVTSAQKNPTAFYLCASSIPGNGAEAFFGQGTRLTVV.

The V and J genes are TRBV6-1 and TRBJ2-3, with 8 bases identical to TRBD1. CDR1 MNHNS and CDR2 SASEGT come from the germline V gene. The junction had 7 bases not matched to a gene; V was cut back by 2 bases and J by 9 bases. The CDR3 sequence is 14 residues long. The chain's CDR3 is CASSENPTGDTQYF. CDR3 DNA sequence: TGTGCCAGCAGTGAAAACCCGACAGGGGACACGCAGTATTTT.

The chain joins TRBV9 to TRBJ1-1; tentatively, D is TRBD1 (5 bases). CDR3 length equals 15 residues. V was trimmed by 4 bases and J by 7 bases, leaving 20 bases between them. Germline assignment: CDR1 SGDLS and CDR2 YYNGEE. CDR3 nucleotide sequence: TGTGCCAGCAGCCCCCAAGGGCCAGGGTGGGGTGAAGCTTTCTTT. It translates to CASSPQGPGWGEAFF. Complete variable domain (other parts from reference TRBV9 and TRBJ1-1): DSGVTQTPKHLITATGQRVTLRCSPRSGDLSVYWYQQSLDQGLQFLIQYYNGEERAKGNILERFSAQQFPDLHSELNLSSLELGDSALYFCASSPQGPGWGEAFFGQGTRLTVV.

This sequence joins TRBV7-9 and TRBJ1-1; the D is unclear. The CDR3 is 14 amino acids. Germline values: CDR1 SEHNR, CDR2 FQNEAQ (reference sequence). The V gene lost 0 bases and the J gene lost 8 bases, with 13 bases spanning the gap. CDR3 amino acids: CASSLAAFPGEAFF. In DNA form, the CDR3 reads TGTGCCAGCAGCTTAGCGGCGTTCCCGGGGGAAGCTTTCTTT.

The CDR3 here is CASSLAFLRSSYNSPLHF. The CDR3 region has the DNA TGTGCCAGCAGCTTAGCTTTTCTTAGGAGCTCCTATAATTCACCCCTCCACTTT. The chain couples TRBV7-2 to TRBJ1-6; D ambiguous. The CDR3 runs to 18 residues. The V gene lost 0 bases and the J gene lost 0 bases, with 12 bases spanning the gap. Germline values: CDR1 SGHTA, CDR2 FQGNSA.

This clone was picked up one time. The chain has TRBV5-1 and TRBJ2-7, with a possible D match to TRBD2 (6 bases). Germline loops: CDR1 SGHRS, CDR2 YFSETQ. The V and J ends lost 4 bases and 7 bases respectively, with 12 bases between them. The CDR3 runs to 12 residues. The CDR3 reads CASSPQEGEQYF. The CDR3 DNA follows: TGCGCCAGCAGCCCACAGGAGGGAGAGCAGTACTTC. The entire variable domain, with the rest obtained from reference TRBV5-1 and TRBJ2-7, is as follows: KAGVTQTPRYLIKTRGQQVTLSCSPISGHRSVSWYQQTPGQGLQFLFEYFSETQRNKGNFPGRFSGRQFSNSRSEMNVSTLELGDSALYLCASSPQEGEQYFGPGTRLTVT.

The rearrangement joins TRBV7-2 to TRBJ1-2; D may be TRBD1 (5 bases). Deletions cut 3 bases from V and 6 bases from J, with 11 bases between. This CDR3 is 13 amino acids long. Germline V CDR1 and CDR2: SGHTA, FQGNSA. The CDR3 is CASSFPGWDGYTF. The CDR3 DNA follows: TGTGCCAGCAGCTTCCCAGGGTGGGATGGCTACACCTTC.

V is TRBV11-3 and J is TRBJ2-3, with D maybe TRBD2 (5 bases). Between the trimmed V and J ends, which lost 1 base and 8 bases, there was a span of 7 bases. The CDR3 extends over 12 amino acids. From germline, CDR1 is SGHNT and CDR2 YENEEA. The CDR3 is CASSLARGTQYF. The CDR3 bases are TGTGCCAGCAGCTTAGCCCGGGGTACGCAGTATTTT.

V and J are TRBV4-3 and TRBJ1-5; 8 bases line up with TRBD1. The CDR3 runs 15 residues. The J segment lost 7 bases and the V segment lost 5 bases, leaving 10 bases of the junction unmatched. Germline loops: CDR1 LGHNA, CDR2 YSLEER. CDR3: CASSLDRGIEQPQHF. The CDR3, as DNA: TGCGCCAGCAGCTTAGACAGGGGCATCGAGCAGCCCCAGCATTTT.